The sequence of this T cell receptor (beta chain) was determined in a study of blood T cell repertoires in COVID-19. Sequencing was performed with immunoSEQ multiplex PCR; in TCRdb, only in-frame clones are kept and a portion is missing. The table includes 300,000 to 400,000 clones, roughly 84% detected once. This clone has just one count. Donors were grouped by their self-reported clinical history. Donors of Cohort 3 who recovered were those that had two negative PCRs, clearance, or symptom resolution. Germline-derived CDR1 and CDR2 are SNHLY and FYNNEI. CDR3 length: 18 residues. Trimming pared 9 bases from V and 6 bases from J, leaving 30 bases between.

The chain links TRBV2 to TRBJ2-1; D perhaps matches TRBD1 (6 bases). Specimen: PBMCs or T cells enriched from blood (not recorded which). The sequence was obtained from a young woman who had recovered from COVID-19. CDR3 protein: CASVHSYEGDIELNEQFF. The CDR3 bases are TGTGCCAGTGTCCACTCCTACGAGGGGGACATAGAACTCAATGAGCAGTTCTTC.